This entry lists 22 T cell receptor beta chains sequenced from one sample in a study of blood T cells in healthy people across ages. Sample-barcoded 5' priming and a J-beta primer mix drove a second PCR of 7 to 11 cycles. TCRdb passed the 5' RACE reads through MiXCR, listing each CDR3 protein once. The sample records 700,000 to 850,000 distinct CDR3 sequences, 53% being singletons. Input material: blood. Receptor source: a man older than 75 in good health.

V and J are TRBV24-1 and TRBJ2-3, with a tentative D call TRBD2 (7 bases). There are 13 residues in the CDR3. The germline V gene encodes CDR1 KGHDR and CDR2 SFDVKD. Deletions cut 7 bases from V and 6 bases from J, with 13 bases between. The chain's CDR3 is CATSRGGRDTQYF. As DNA, the CDR3 is TGTGCCACCAGCCGCGGGGGCAGGGATACGCAGTATTTT.

V usage is TRBV29-1 and J usage is TRBJ1-1, with D maybe TRBD1 (5 bases). Trimming shortened V by 6 bases and J by 7 bases, and 15 bases separated the two germline ends. The CDR3 totals 12 residues. From germline, CDR1 is SQVTM and CDR2 ANQGSEA. DNA for the CDR3: TGCAGCGTCCTGGGCCGCGACAGTGAAGCTTTCTTT. This encodes CSVLGRDSEAFF.

V is TRBV10-3 and J is TRBJ2-1, with D possibly TRBD1 on 5 matching bases. This CDR3 spans 13 amino acids. Germline lookup yields CDR1 ENHRY and CDR2 SYGVKD. The V gene lost 11 bases and the J gene lost 6 bases, with 17 bases spanning the gap. The CDR3 loop reads CACRHGQRNEQFF. CDR3 DNA: TGTGCCTGCCGGCACGGACAACGCAATGAGCAGTTCTTC.

The chain has TRBV29-1 and TRBJ2-4; 10 bases line up with TRBD2. Trimming removed 5 bases from V and 3 bases from J; junction bases left unmatched: 7. CDR3 length: 15 residues. Germline V CDR1 and CDR2: SQVTM, ANQGSEA. CDR3 sequence: CSVLAGEGVKNIQYF. CDR3 coding DNA: TGCAGCGTTCTAGCGGGAGAGGGTGTCAAAAACATTCAGTACTTC.

The chain links TRBV5-1 to TRBJ2-1; D gene unclear. Germline V gene lookup returns CDR1 SGHRS and CDR2 YFSETQ. The CDR3 covers 13 residues. Between the trimmed V and J ends, which lost 3 bases and 6 bases, there was a span of 10 bases. CDR3 nucleotide sequence: TGCGCCAGCAGCTCTGGCTACAGCAATGAGCAGTTCTTC. Encoded protein: CASSSGYSNEQFF. Variable domain in full (rest from reference TRBV5-1 and TRBJ2-1): KAGVTQTPRYLIKTRGQQVTLSCSPISGHRSVSWYQQTPGQGLQFLFEYFSETQRNKGNFPGRFSGRQFSNSRSEMNVSTLELGDSALYLCASSSGYSNEQFFGPGTRLTVL.

This clonotype was counted a single time. The gene calls are TRBV20-1 and TRBJ2-4, with unresolved D. The end of the DNA aligns better with TRBJ2-7, so the J call may be wrong. The CDR3 runs 12 residues. Germline assignment: CDR1 DFQATT and CDR2 SNEGSKA (reference sequence). CDR3 in amino acids: CSADPQSYEQYF. CDR3 nucleotides: TGCAGTGCTGACCCCCAGTCCTACGAGCAGTACTTC.

This chain joins TRBV6-5 and TRBJ1-2; no reliable D call. Trimming removed 3 bases at V and 1 base at J, with 12 bases between. This CDR3 region has 15 residues. Germline V gene sequence: CDR1 MNHEY, CDR2 SVGAGI. The CDR3 loop is CASSYFQADNYGYTF. The CDR3 DNA is TGTGCCAGCAGTTATTTCCAGGCGGATAACTATGGCTACACCTTC.

CDR3 amino acids: CASSLLEGYEQYF. CDR3 nucleotide sequence: TGTGCCAGCAGCTTACTCGAAGGGTACGAGCAGTACTTC. The rearrangement joins TRBV13 to TRBJ2-4; D is uncertain. The DNA end favors TRBJ2-7, so the J call may be wrong. Germline lookup yields CDR1 PRHDT and CDR2 FYEKMQ (reference sequence). CDR3 size: 13 residues.

This clonotype came up many times. The chain carries TRBV28 and TRBJ2-7, with D hard to call. The CDR3 runs 13 residues. Germline V gene sequence: CDR1 MDHEN, CDR2 SYDVKM. The V end lost 4 bases, the J end lost 1 base, and 8 bases lay between the germline ends. CDR3 DNA: TGTGCCAGCAGTTCCGGGCTGTCCTACGAGCAGTACTTC. This codes for CASSSGLSYEQYF.

This chain connects TRBV6-6 to TRBJ1-3; D uncertain. The CDR3 is 16 amino acids. The V gene's germline CDR1 is MNHNY and CDR2 SVGAGI (reference sequence). The V gene lost 0 bases and the J gene lost 0 bases, with 9 bases spanning the gap. CDR3 coding DNA: TGTGCCAGCAGTTACTCGACCGGGGTCTCTGGAAACACCATATATTTT. Translating it yields CASSYSTGVSGNTIYF.

V and J are TRBV29-1 and TRBJ2-2; D gene unclear. The CDR3 totals 13 residues. Germline CDR1 SQVTM, CDR2 ANQGSEA. Trimming removed 7 bases from V and 0 bases from J, with 9 bases in between. CDR3: CSGSKTNTGELFF. The CDR3 coding sequence is TGCAGCGGGTCCAAGACGAACACCGGGGAGCTGTTTTTT.

The V call is TRBV9, the J call TRBJ2-3, with D possibly matching TRBD2 (6 bases). The CDR3 spans 15 residues. Trimming took 0 bases from V and 4 from J, leaving 12 bases between them. The germline V gene encodes CDR1 SGDLS and CDR2 YYNGEE. The CDR3: CASSVGGGTADTQYF. The CDR3 DNA reads TGTGCCAGCAGCGTAGGGGGCGGGACCGCAGATACGCAGTATTTT.

The chain is built from TRBV27 and TRBJ2-1, with D maybe TRBD2 (6 bases). Germline-derived CDR1 and CDR2 are MNHEY and SMNVEV (reference sequence). V lost 6 bases to trimming and J lost 9 bases, with 18 bases between them. The CDR3 spans 14 residues. The CDR3 region is CASSPVERVSEQFF. As DNA, the CDR3 is TGTGCCAGCAGCCCAGTGGAGCGGGTTAGTGAGCAGTTCTTC.

This clonotype has only a few counts. The rearrangement links TRBV4-1 to TRBJ2-1, with TRBD2 matching over 11 bases. The V gene's germline CDR1 is MGHRA and CDR2 YSYEKL. The CDR3 has 16 residues. V shed 4 bases and J 10 bases; nucleotides not matched to a gene: 12. The CDR3 is CASSPSDSGRAGEQFF. The CDR3 DNA sequence: TGCGCCAGCAGCCCCTCTGATAGCGGGAGGGCAGGGGAGCAGTTCTTC.

This clonotype came up a few times. The V and J genes are TRBV20-1 and TRBJ2-1, with 14 nucleotides matching TRBD2. V gave up 1 base and J gave up 7 bases; unmatched junction bases: 3. The CDR3 length is 15 residues. Germline CDR1 reads DFQATT; CDR2 reads SNEGSKA (reference sequence). CDR3 in amino acids: CSARGGTSGRNEQFF. Written as DNA, the CDR3 is TGCAGTGCTAGAGGTGGGACTAGCGGGAGAAATGAGCAGTTCTTC.

This clonotype was detected a few times. This rearrangement joins TRBV5-6 to TRBJ1-1; D might be TRBD1 (5 bases). Germline CDR1 is SGHDT and CDR2 is YYEEEE. The CDR3 is 15 residues long. The V gene lost 4 bases and the J gene lost 5 bases, with 18 bases spanning the gap. In DNA, the CDR3 is TGTGCCAGCAGCGGCACGGGACGCAGGACGACTGAAGCTTTCTTT. Translated, it gives CASSGTGRRTTEAFF.

This clonotype was seen more than once but under ten times. The chain is built from TRBV29-1 and TRBJ2-7; possible D gene TRBD1, 5 bases. V dropped 1 base and J dropped 7 bases, with 14 bases sitting between them. Germline CDR1 is SQVTM and CDR2 is ANQGSEA. This CDR3 has 13 residues. This chain's CDR3 is CSVEGSGQPEQYF. CDR3 in DNA: TGCAGCGTTGAAGGTTCAGGGCAACCGGAGCAGTACTTC.

This sequence joins TRBV10-3 and TRBJ2-1, with 7 bases lining up with TRBD1. The J call is in doubt because the DNA end fits TRBJ2-7 better. CDR3 length equals 15 residues. The germline V gene encodes CDR1 ENHRY and CDR2 SYGVKD. The CDR3 loop reads CAISFGQATYNEQYF. DNA for the CDR3: TGTGCCATCAGTTTTGGACAGGCCACCTACAATGAGCAGTACTTC.

A few counts support this clonotype. This rearrangement joins TRBV29-1 to TRBJ2-7; no clear D. The DNA end is a closer match to TRBJ2-5, so the J assignment may be wrong. The CDR3 is 11 residues long. CDR1 SQVTM and CDR2 ANQGSEA come from the germline V gene. As DNA, the CDR3 is TGCAGCGTTGAAGGCCTGGAGACCCAGTACTTC. Residues: CSVEGLETQYF.

This clonotype occurred a few times. The chain is built from TRBV25-1 and TRBJ2-7; D is perhaps TRBD2 (6 bases). The CDR3 totals 14 residues. CDR1 is MGHDK, CDR2 SYGVNS, per germline. V gave up 4 bases and J gave up 1 base, with 11 bases separating them. CDR3 in DNA: TGTGCCAGCAGTGTTGCGGGGTATTCCTACGAGCAGTACTTC. Its protein product is CASSVAGYSYEQYF.

Only a few counts were recorded for this clonotype. The rearrangement links TRBV10-1 to TRBJ2-4; 7 bases fit TRBD2. The J call is in doubt because the DNA end fits TRBJ2-7 better. Germline assignment: CDR1 WNHNN and CDR2 SYGVQD (reference sequence). This CDR3 is 16 amino acids long. The CDR3 region has the DNA TGCGCCTCCCCACCAGCGGGACTATCAACGAGCTCCGAGCAGTACTTC. Translation: CASPPAGLSTSSEQYF.

The sample holds a few counts of this clonotype. CDR3 region: CASSSRHNNEQFF. CDR3 DNA sequence: TGTGCCAGCAGCTCGCGACACAACAATGAGCAGTTCTTC. The chain links TRBV7-6 to TRBJ2-1; D ambiguous. The length of the CDR3 is 13 residues. Deletions cut 4 bases from V and 5 bases from J, with 9 bases between. Per germline, CDR1 SGHVS and CDR2 FNYEAQ.